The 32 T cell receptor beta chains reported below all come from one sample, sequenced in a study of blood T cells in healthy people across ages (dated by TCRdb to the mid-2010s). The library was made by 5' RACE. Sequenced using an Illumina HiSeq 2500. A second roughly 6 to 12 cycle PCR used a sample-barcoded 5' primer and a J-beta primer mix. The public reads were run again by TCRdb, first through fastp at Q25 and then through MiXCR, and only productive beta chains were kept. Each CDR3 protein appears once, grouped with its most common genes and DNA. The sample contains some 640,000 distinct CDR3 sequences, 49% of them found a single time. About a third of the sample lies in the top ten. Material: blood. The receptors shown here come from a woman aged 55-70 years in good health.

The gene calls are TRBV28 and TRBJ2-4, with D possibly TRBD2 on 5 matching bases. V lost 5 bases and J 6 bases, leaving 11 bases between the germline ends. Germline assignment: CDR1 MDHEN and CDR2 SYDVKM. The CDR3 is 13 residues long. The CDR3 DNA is TGTGCCAGCAGTCCCCGGGGTCTAAACATTCAGTACTTC. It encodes CASSPRGLNIQYF.

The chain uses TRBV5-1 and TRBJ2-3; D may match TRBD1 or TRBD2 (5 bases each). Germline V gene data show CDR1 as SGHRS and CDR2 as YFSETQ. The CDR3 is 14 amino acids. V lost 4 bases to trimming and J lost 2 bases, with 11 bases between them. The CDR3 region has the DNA TGCGCCAGCAGCCCCGGGACGGCCACAGATACGCAGTATTTT. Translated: CASSPGTATDTQYF.

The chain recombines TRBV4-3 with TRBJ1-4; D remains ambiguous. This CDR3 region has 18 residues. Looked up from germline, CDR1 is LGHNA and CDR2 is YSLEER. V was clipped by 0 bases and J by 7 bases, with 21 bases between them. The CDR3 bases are TGCGCCAGCAGCCAAGACCCTCAAACAACAGTGTCTAGTGAAAAACTGTTTTTT. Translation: CASSQDPQTTVSSEKLFF.

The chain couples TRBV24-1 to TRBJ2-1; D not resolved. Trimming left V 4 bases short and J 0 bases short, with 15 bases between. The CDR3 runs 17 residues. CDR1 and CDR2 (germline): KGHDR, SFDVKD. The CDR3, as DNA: TGTGCCACCAGTGACGCTCCCGGACGAGCCTCCTACAATGAGCAGTTCTTC. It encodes CATSDAPGRASYNEQFF.

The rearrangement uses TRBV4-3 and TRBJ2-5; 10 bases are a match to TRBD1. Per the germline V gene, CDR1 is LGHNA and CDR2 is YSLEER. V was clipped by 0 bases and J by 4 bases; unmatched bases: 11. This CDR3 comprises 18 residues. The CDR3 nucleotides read TGCGCCAGCAGCCAAGAGACCGGGACAGGGGTAGGGCTAGAGACCCAGTACTTC. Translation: CASSQETGTGVGLETQYF.

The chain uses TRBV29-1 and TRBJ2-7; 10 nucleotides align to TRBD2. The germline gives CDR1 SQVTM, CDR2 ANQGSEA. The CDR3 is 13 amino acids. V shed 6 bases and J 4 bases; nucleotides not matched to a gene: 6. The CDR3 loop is CSVAGTSVYEQYF. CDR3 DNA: TGCAGCGTAGCCGGGACTAGCGTATACGAGCAGTACTTC.

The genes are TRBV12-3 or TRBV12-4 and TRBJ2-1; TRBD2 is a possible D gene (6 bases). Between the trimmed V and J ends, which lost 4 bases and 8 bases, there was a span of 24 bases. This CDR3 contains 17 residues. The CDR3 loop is CASSYTGVPQTDDEQFF. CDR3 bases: TGTGCCAGCAGTTATACGGGAGTACCCCAGACAGACGATGAGCAGTTCTTC.

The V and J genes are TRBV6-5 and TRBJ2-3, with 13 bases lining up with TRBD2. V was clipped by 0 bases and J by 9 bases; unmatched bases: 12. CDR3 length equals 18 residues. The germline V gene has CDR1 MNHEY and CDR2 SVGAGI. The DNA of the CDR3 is TGTGCCAGCAGTTACTCGTCCGTACAAGGACTAGCGGGAGAAACGCAGTATTTT. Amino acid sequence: CASSYSSVQGLAGETQYF.

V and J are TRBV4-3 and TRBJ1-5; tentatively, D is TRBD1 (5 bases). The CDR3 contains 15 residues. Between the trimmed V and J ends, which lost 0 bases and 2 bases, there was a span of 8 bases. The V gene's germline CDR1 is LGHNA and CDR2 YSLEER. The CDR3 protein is CASSQDGRGNQPQHF. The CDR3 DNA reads TGCGCCAGCAGCCAAGATGGCAGGGGCAATCAGCCCCAGCATTTT.

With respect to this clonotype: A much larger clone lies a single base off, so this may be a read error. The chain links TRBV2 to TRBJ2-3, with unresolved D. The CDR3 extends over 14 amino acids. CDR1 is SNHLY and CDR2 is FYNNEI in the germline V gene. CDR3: CAGSDRKTTDTQYF. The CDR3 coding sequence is TGTGCCGGCAGTGACCGGAAGACCACAGATACGCAGTATTTT.

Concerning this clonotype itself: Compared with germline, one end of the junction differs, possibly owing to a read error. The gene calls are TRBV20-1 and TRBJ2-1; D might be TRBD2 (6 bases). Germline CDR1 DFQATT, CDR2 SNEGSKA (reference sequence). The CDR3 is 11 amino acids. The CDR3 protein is CTIADNNEQFF. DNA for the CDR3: TGTACTATAGCGGATAACAATGAGCAGTTCTTC.

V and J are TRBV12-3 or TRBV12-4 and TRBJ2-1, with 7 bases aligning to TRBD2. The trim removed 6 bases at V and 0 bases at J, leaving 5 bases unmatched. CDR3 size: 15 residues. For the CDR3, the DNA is TGTGCCAGCAGGCGACCTAGCGGCTCCTACAATGAGCAGTTCTTC. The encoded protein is CASRRPSGSYNEQFF.

CDR3 nucleotide sequence: TGCGCCAGCAGCTCCGCCAGGAGCGGGAGGGCCGAGGATGAGCAGTTCTTC. Amino acids: CASSSARSGRAEDEQFF. V usage is TRBV5-1 and J usage is TRBJ2-1, with 10 bases matching TRBD2. V lost 3 bases and J lost 8; bases outside the gene matches: 14. This CDR3 has 17 amino acids. Germline CDR1 and CDR2: SGHRS and YFSETQ.

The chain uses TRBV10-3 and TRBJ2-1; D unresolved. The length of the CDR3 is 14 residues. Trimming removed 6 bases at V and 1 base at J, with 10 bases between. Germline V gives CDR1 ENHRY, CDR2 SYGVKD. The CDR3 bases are TGTGCCATCAGGAAAGACATTTCCTACAATGAGCAGTTCTTC. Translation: CAIRKDISYNEQFF.

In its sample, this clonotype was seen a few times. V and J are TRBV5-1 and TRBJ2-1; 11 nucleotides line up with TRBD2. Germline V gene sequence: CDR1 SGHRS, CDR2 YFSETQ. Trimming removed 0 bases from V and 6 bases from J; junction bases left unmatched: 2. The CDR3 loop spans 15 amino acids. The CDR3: CASSLGSGRGNEQFF. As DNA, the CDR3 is TGCGCCAGCAGCTTGGGTAGCGGGAGGGGCAATGAGCAGTTCTTC.

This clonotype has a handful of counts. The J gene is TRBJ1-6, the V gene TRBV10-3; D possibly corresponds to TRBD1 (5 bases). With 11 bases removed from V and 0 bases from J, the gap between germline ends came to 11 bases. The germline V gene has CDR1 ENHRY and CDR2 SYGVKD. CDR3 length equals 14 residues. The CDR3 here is CAARESSYNSPLHF. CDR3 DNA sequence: TGTGCCGCCAGGGAGAGCTCCTATAATTCACCCCTCCACTTT.

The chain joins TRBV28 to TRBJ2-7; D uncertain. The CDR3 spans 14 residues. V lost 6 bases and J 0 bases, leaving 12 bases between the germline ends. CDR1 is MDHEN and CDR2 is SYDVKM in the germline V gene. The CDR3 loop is CASRPPARSYEQYF. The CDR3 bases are TGTGCCAGCAGGCCCCCGGCTCGCTCCTACGAGCAGTACTTC.

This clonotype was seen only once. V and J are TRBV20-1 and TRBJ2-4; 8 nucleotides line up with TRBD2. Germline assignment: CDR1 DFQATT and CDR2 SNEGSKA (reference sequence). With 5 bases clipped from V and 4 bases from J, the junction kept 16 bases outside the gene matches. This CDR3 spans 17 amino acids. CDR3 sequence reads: CSAFPRGESAPKNIQYF. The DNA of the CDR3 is TGCAGTGCTTTTCCGCGGGGGGAGTCTGCTCCTAAAAACATTCAGTACTTC.

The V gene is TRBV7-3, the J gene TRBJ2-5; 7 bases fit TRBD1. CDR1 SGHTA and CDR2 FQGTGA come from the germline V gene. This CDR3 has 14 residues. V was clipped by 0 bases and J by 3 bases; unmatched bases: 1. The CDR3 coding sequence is TGTGCCAGCAGCTTAACGGGACAGAAAGAGACCCAGTACTTC. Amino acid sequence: CASSLTGQKETQYF.

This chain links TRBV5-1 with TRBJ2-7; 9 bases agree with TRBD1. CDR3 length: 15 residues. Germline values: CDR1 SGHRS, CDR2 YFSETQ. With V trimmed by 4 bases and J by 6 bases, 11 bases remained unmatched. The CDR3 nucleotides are TGCGCCAGCAGCGCGGACAGGGGAAGGACCGGCGAGCAGTACTTC. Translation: CASSADRGRTGEQYF.

CDR3 protein: CASNLAGEQPQHF. The CDR3 DNA reads TGTGCCAGCAACCTAGCGGGGGAACAGCCCCAGCATTTT. V is TRBV7-9 and J is TRBJ1-5; D may be TRBD1 (5 bases). Per germline, CDR1 SEHNR and CDR2 FQNEAQ (reference sequence). The CDR3 covers 13 residues. V lost 7 bases and J 7 bases, leaving 14 bases between the germline ends.

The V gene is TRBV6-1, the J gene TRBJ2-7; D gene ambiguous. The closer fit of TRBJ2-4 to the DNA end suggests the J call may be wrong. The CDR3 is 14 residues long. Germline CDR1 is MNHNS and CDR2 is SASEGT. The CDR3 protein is CASKMPLAKNIQYF. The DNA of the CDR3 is TGTGCCAGCAAGATGCCGTTAGCCAAAAACATTCAGTACTTC.

The DNA of the CDR3 is TGTGCCAGCAGCCGGGAAGGGAACACTTGGGAGACCCAGTACTTC. Translated: CASSREGNTWETQYF. The chain uses TRBV3-1 and TRBJ2-5, with unresolved D. Germline V gene lookup returns CDR1 LGHDT and CDR2 YNNKEL (reference sequence). Trimming removed 4 bases at V and 5 bases at J, with 17 bases between. The CDR3 runs to 15 residues.

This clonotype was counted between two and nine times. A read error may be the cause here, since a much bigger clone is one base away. The CDR3 bases are TGTGCCAGCAGCACTGACCAGGGGTCTCCCTACGAGCAGTACTTC. It codes for CASSTDQGSPYEQYF. The chain is built from TRBV7-9 and TRBJ2-7; D is possibly TRBD1 (6 bases). The CDR3 has 15 residues. V was clipped by 5 bases and J by 2 bases, with 16 bases between them. Per the germline V gene, CDR1 is SEHNR and CDR2 is FQNEAQ (reference sequence).

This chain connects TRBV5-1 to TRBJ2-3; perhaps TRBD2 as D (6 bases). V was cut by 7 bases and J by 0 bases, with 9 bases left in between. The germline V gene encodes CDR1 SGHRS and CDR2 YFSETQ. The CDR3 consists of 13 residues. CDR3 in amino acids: CASARESTDTQYF. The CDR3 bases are TGCGCCAGCGCCCGGGAGAGCACAGATACGCAGTATTTT.

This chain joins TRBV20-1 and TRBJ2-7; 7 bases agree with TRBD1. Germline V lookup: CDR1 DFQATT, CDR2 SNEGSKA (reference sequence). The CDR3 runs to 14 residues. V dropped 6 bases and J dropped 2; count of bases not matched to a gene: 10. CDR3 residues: CSALWTGSPYEQYF. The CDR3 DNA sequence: TGCAGTGCACTCTGGACAGGCTCCCCCTACGAGCAGTACTTC.

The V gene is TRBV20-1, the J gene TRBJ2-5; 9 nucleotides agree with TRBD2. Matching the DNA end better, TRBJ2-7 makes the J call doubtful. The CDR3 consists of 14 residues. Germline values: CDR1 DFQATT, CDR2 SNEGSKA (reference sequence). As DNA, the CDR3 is TGCAGTGCTAGGTTTGGGACTAGCAAGTACGAGCAGTACTTC. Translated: CSARFGTSKYEQYF.

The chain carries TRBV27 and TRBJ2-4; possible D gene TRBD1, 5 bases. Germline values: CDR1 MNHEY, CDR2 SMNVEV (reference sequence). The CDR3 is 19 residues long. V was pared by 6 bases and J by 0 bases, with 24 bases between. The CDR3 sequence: CASRRNRLASDLAKNIQYF. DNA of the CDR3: TGTGCCAGCAGACGGAACAGGTTGGCGTCTGACCTAGCCAAAAACATTCAGTACTTC.

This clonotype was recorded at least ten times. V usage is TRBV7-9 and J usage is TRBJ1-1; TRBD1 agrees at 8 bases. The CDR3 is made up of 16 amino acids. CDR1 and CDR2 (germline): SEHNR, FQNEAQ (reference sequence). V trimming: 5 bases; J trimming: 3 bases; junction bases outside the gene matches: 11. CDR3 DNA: TGTGCCAGCAGCCCCTCACAGGGGGTCGGCGACACTGAAGCTTTCTTT. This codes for CASSPSQGVGDTEAFF.

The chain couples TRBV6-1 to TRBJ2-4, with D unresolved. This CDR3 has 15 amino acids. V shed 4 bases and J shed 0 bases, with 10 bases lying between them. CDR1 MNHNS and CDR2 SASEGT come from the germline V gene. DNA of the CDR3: TGTGCCAGCAGTGTCTCGGTTCTAGCCAAAAACATTCAGTACTTC. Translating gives CASSVSVLAKNIQYF.

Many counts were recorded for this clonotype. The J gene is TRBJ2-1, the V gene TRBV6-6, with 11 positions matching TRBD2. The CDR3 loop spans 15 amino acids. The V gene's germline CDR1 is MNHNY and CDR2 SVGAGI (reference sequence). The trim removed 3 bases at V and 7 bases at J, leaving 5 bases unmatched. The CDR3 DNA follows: TGTGCCAGCAGTTATTTAGCGGGAGGGTTAAATGAGCAGTTCTTC. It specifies CASSYLAGGLNEQFF.

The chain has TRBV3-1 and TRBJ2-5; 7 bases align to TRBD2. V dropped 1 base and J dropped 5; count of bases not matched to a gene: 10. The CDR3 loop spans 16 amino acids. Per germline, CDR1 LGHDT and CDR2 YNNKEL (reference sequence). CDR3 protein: CASSQASSGLRETQYF. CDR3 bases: TGTGCCAGCAGCCAAGCTAGTAGCGGGCTCCGGGAGACCCAGTACTTC.